Included here is one T cell receptor (beta chain) sequence, with context. It lacks a known antigen. Base qualities are not recorded, but no much larger clone differs from it by a single base. The data stem from a study of OX40 agonist ivuxolimab in advanced cancers. General notes on the study: The costimulatory receptor OX40 (CD134) was targeted by ivuxolimab, a fully human IgG2 agonistic monoclonal antibody. A male proportion of roughly 80% and a mean age of 60 years, ranging from roughly 23 to 80, were recorded for the dose-escalation cohort. Peripheral TCRbeta sequencing was intended to test whether TCR sequence diversity was altered and clonal T-cell expansion was caused by ivuxolimab. Three dose-escalation patients achieved partial responses, one with hepatocellular carcinoma and two with cutaneous melanoma. Intravenous ivuxolimab was administered to patients every 2 weeks at six dose levels: 0.01, 0.1, 0.3, 1.5, 3 and 10 mg/kg. Prior anti-PD-1, anti-PD-L1 or anti-CTLA-4 therapy was permitted, and about two fifths of dose-escalation patients had received checkpoint inhibitors. Of the approximately 50 dose-escalation patients, hepatocellular carcinoma was present in 19, melanoma in around 15, renal cell carcinoma in 9 and head and neck cancer in 9. The monotherapy dose-escalation portion (N ≈ 50 patients) of the phase I ivuxolimab trial is reported in the paper.

V loses 4 bases of germline sequence and J loses 2 bases, and the interval between the two ends is 8 bases. The CDR3 numbers 13 residues from cysteine through phenylalanine. Only the CDR3 portion is preserved as DNA: 39 bases, with reading frame beginning at the first base. The germline V gene specifies SGHTA as CDR1 and FQGTGA as CDR2. Patients with autoimmune disease history or receiving systemic immunosuppression were excluded from the trial. Peripheral blood for TCR sequencing was collected from all dose cohorts at baseline, on cycle 4 day 1, and on cycle 7 day 1. Samples came from an open-label, multicenter, first-in-human phase I dose-escalation trial of ivuxolimab. Adults with locally advanced or metastatic head and neck squamous cell, hepatocellular, melanoma or renal cell carcinoma were enrolled in the trial. Before TCR sequencing, CD4+ T cells and CD8+ T cells from peripheral blood were sorted into separate populations.

What the work shows at the level of the full study, not this receptor alone: At doses of 0.1 to 3.0 mg/kg, clonal expansion of both CD4+ and CD8+ T cells in blood was seen between baseline and week 6. Low levels of normalized T-cell clonal expansion were also seen in some nonresponding patients. The antigen specificity of the clonally expanded peripheral T cells was not determined. Partial responders in the 0.1-3.0 mg/kg groups had among the lowest normalized peripheral clonal expansion, especially among CD8+ T cells. After ivuxolimab, expanded clones were on average more numerous among CD8+ T cells than among CD4+ T cells.

For sequencing of the TCRbeta CDR3 region, genomic DNA was extracted from the sorted cells. TCRbeta CDR3 regions were sequenced using the immunoSEQ Assay. Sourced from immuneACCESS, this table was stored by TCRdb with only in-frame sequences that have V and J called. A share of the clones is absent; for the studies checked, an unresolved V gene accounts for under half, and the remainder has no known explanation. The sample contains roughly 69,000 clones, roughly nine tenths of them found a single time. The top ten clones comprise approximately 5.6% of the sample. The source was CD4+ or CD8+ T cells sorted from blood, collected in a trial of the OX40 agonist ivuxolimab. The sequence was obtained from an adult with an advanced solid tumor such as melanoma, head and neck, liver or kidney cancer. The chain is encoded by TRBV7-3 joined to TRBJ2-5, with the D gene not confidently named. The DNA is TGTGCCAGCAGCTCAACCCTTCAAGAGACCCAGTACTTC. Its protein reads: CASSSTLQETQYF.